Presented here are 29 T cell receptor beta chains from one specimen sequenced in a study of identical twins. TCRdb itself ran the 5' RACE reads through MiXCR, one entry per CDR3 protein. Here the sample spans some 790,000 distinct CDR3 sequences, about 20% being singletons. In addition, the sample was reused for a study of T cells expressing NK-cell markers.

The specimen sequenced was PBMCs. All receptors come from a woman younger than 35 in good health.

The rearrangement links TRBV12-3 or TRBV12-4 to TRBJ2-7, with D possibly TRBD1 on 5 matching bases. Trimming removed 6 bases from V and 6 bases from J, with 9 bases in between. This CDR3 has 11 amino acids. The CDR3 DNA is TGTGCCAGCAGAAGGACATTCGAGCAGTACTTC. Translation gives CASRRTFEQYF.

The table lists this clonotype with a few counts. The chain combines TRBV6-2 or TRBV6-3 with TRBJ2-5, with 8 bases matching TRBD1. V dropped 0 bases and J dropped 5; count of bases not matched to a gene: 2. Per germline, CDR1 MNHEY and CDR2 SVGEGT. The CDR3 runs to 14 residues. CDR3 in amino acids: CASSYSRQGETQYF. The CDR3 region has the DNA TGTGCCAGCAGTTACTCAAGACAGGGGGAGACCCAGTACTTC.

The CDR3 DNA reads as TGTGCCATCAGTGAGGGTGGTTTCGGGACAGCACAGTTCTTC. Protein: CAISEGGFGTAQFF. The chain employs TRBV10-3 and TRBJ2-1; 7 bases are a match to TRBD1. The CDR3 sequence is 14 residues long. V shed 2 bases and J 13 bases; nucleotides not matched to a gene: 11. In germline, CDR1 is ENHRY, CDR2 SYGVKD.

The genes are TRBV20-1 and TRBJ2-3; TRBD1 agrees at 9 bases. The CDR3 is 14 residues long. The germline V gene has CDR1 DFQATT and CDR2 SNEGSKA (reference sequence). J gave up 4 bases and V 3 bases, and 5 bases lay outside the gene matches. The CDR3 loop reads CSASLTGGPDTQYF. CDR3 DNA sequence: TGCAGTGCTAGTCTAACAGGGGGCCCAGATACGCAGTATTTT.

This clonotype has a handful of counts. The CDR3 bases are TGCAGTGCTAGACAGGGCGGCGCTGAAGCTTTCTTT. Residues: CSARQGGAEAFF. The rearrangement links TRBV20-1 to TRBJ1-1; weak D call: TRBD1 (5 bases). This CDR3 has 12 residues. V dropped 2 bases and J dropped 6 bases, with 10 bases sitting between them. The germline V gene has CDR1 DFQATT and CDR2 SNEGSKA (reference sequence).

This chain joins TRBV12-3 or TRBV12-4 and TRBJ2-5, with 8 positions matching TRBD1. J lost 5 bases, V lost 6 bases, and 14 bases had no gene match. This CDR3 is 16 amino acids long. The CDR3 nucleotides are TGTGCCAGCAGCCCTCGGACAGGGTTTATTCCGGAGACCCAGTACTTC. It codes for CASSPRTGFIPETQYF.

The genes are TRBV29-1 and TRBJ2-5; the match to TRBD1 covers 9 bases. V lost 6 bases to trimming and J lost 6 bases; unmatched junction nucleotides: 14. CDR1 is SQVTM, CDR2 ANQGSEA, per germline. CDR3 length equals 15 residues. The CDR3 loop reads CSVPKGTGKEKTQYF. For the CDR3, the DNA is TGCAGCGTCCCTAAGGGGACAGGGAAGGAGAAGACCCAGTACTTC.

The chain is built from TRBV12-3 or TRBV12-4 and TRBJ2-5, with 8 bases aligning to TRBD2. Losses at the gene ends were 2 bases for V and 4 bases for J; bases not matched to a gene: 6. This CDR3 has 15 residues. The CDR3 loop reads CASSLRAGVGETQYF. The CDR3 coding sequence is TGTGCCAGCAGTTTACGAGCGGGAGTCGGAGAGACCCAGTACTTC.

The rearrangement uses TRBV6-1 and TRBJ2-1; D not resolved. The CDR3 is made up of 13 amino acids. Trimming left V 4 bases short and J 5 bases short, with 9 bases between. Per the germline V gene, CDR1 is MNHNS and CDR2 is SASEGT. The CDR3 spells CASSVSRDNEQFF. CDR3 coding DNA: TGTGCCAGCAGTGTCAGTCGGGACAATGAGCAGTTCTTC.

In this sample, this clonotype turned up many times. J is TRBJ2-7 and V is TRBV10-2; 8 nucleotides match TRBD2. Germline assignment: CDR1 WSHSY and CDR2 SAAADI. J lost 0 bases, V lost 8 bases, and 6 bases had no gene match. The CDR3 extends over 14 amino acids. This CDR3 reads CASFSGGSSYEQYF. The CDR3 nucleotides read TGCGCCAGCTTTTCGGGAGGGTCCTCCTACGAGCAGTACTTC.

This clonotype showed up many times. The chain joins TRBV12-3 or TRBV12-4 to TRBJ1-5, with a tentative D call TRBD1 (6 bases). V lost 5 bases, J lost 5 bases, and 10 bases lay in between. This CDR3 is 13 amino acids long. In DNA form, the CDR3 reads TGTGCCAGCAGTCCGACAGGCCATCAGCCCCAGCATTTT. Translation: CASSPTGHQPQHF.

In this sample, this clonotype turned up a few times. J is TRBJ1-6 and V is TRBV12-3 or TRBV12-4; 7 nucleotides match TRBD1. The CDR3 is 13 amino acids. J gave up 6 bases and V 8 bases, and 4 bases lay outside the gene matches. The CDR3 DNA follows: TGTGCCAGCGCTAGACAGGGTAATTCACCCCTCCACTTT. Amino acids: CASARQGNSPLHF.

The table lists this clonotype with a few counts. The chain joins TRBV5-1 to TRBJ2-5; D may be TRBD1 (5 bases). V was cut by 7 bases and J by 2 bases, with 21 bases left in between. Germline CDR1 SGHRS, CDR2 YFSETQ. The CDR3 sequence is 16 residues long. The CDR3 sequence: CASGKRPAGIQETQYF. The CDR3 region has the DNA TGCGCCAGCGGCAAAAGACCGGCAGGGATACAAGAGACCCAGTACTTC.

The chain has TRBV18 and TRBJ2-3; no clear D gene. The V gene's germline CDR1 is KGHSH and CDR2 LQKENI. The V gene lost 0 bases and the J gene lost 2 bases, with 15 bases spanning the gap. The CDR3 consists of 17 residues. The CDR3 here is CASSPPLGRAHTDTQYF. The CDR3, as DNA: TGTGCCAGCTCACCACCCCTCGGCAGAGCCCACACAGATACGCAGTATTTT.

Turning to this clonotype: One end of the junction varies from germline; a read error may be responsible. CDR3 nucleotides: TGTGCCAGCAGACATTTACAGGGGTACGAGCAGAACTTC. It encodes CASRHLQGYEQNF. The genes are TRBV5-5 and TRBJ2-7; the match to TRBD1 covers 7 bases. Germline CDR1 reads SGHKS; CDR2 reads YYEKEE (reference sequence). The CDR3 loop spans 13 amino acids.

V usage is TRBV12-3 or TRBV12-4 and J usage is TRBJ1-2; 11 bases match TRBD1. CDR3 size: 15 residues. V lost 3 bases and J lost 6; bases outside the gene matches: 6. The CDR3 reads CASSLPGTGGNGYTF. CDR3 bases: TGTGCCAGCAGTTTGCCGGGGACAGGGGGTAATGGCTACACCTTC.

The chain combines TRBV12-3 or TRBV12-4 with TRBJ1-6; D gene uncertain. The CDR3 totals 18 residues. The ends were cut back, 1 base at V and 4 bases at J, with 17 bases in the middle. The CDR3 DNA follows: TGTGCCAGCAGTTTAGGTGTTCAGGAGCCCCTATATAATTCACCCCTCCACTTT. Its translation is CASSLGVQEPLYNSPLHF.

In its sample, this clonotype was seen once. The gene calls are TRBV11-2 and TRBJ1-1; D is unresolved. The length of the CDR3 is 14 residues. V was cut by 1 base and J by 4 bases, with 10 bases left in between. Germline lookup yields CDR1 SGHAT and CDR2 FQNNGV. CDR3 sequence (DNA): TGTGCCAGCAGCTTAGCTCCCCTAGGCACTGAAGCTTTCTTT. Encoded protein: CASSLAPLGTEAFF.

Only a few counts were recorded for this clonotype. V usage is TRBV7-9 and J usage is TRBJ1-1, with D unresolved. Deletions cut 7 bases from V and 5 bases from J, with 17 bases between. The CDR3 has 14 amino acids. The germline V gene encodes CDR1 SEHNR and CDR2 FQNEAQ (reference sequence). CDR3 amino acids: CASTDLLSGTEAFF. The CDR3 DNA reads TGTGCCAGCACCGATCTCCTCTCGGGGACTGAAGCTTTCTTT.

The gene calls are TRBV5-1 and TRBJ2-1, with 14 bases lining up with TRBD2. The germline gives CDR1 SGHRS, CDR2 YFSETQ. The CDR3 consists of 16 residues. V lost 4 bases and J lost 5; bases outside the gene matches: 5. Here the CDR3 reads CASSPRTSGGNNEQFF. CDR3 DNA: TGCGCCAGCAGCCCAAGGACTAGCGGGGGGAACAATGAGCAGTTCTTC.

There are a few counts of this clonotype. V is TRBV5-5 and J is TRBJ1-3, with 7 bases identical to TRBD1. This CDR3 spans 15 amino acids. Unmatched junction bases numbered 6, after V lost 4 bases and J lost 2 bases. The V gene's germline CDR1 is SGHKS and CDR2 YYEKEE (reference sequence). This CDR3 is CASSGGQDPGNTIYF. The CDR3 nucleotides are TGTGCCAGCAGCGGCGGACAGGATCCTGGAAACACCATATATTTT.

The chain uses TRBV7-9 and TRBJ1-1; D is unresolved. This CDR3 contains 13 residues. Germline V gives CDR1 SEHNR, CDR2 FQNEAQ (reference sequence). V lost 2 bases, J lost 4 bases, and 8 bases lay in between. The CDR3 here is CASSLNSFTEAFF. In DNA form, the CDR3 reads TGTGCCAGCAGCTTAAACTCCTTCACTGAAGCTTTCTTT.

This clonotype was counted between two and nine times. The chain carries TRBV12-3 or TRBV12-4 and TRBJ2-3, with D possibly TRBD2 on 5 matching bases. This CDR3 is 13 amino acids long. V was cut by 5 bases and J by 6 bases, with 12 bases left in between. The chain's CDR3 is CASSQLGVDTQYF. In DNA form, the CDR3 reads TGTGCCAGCAGTCAACTAGGAGTGGATACGCAGTATTTT.

This clonotype was counted a few times. The chain has TRBV5-1 and TRBJ2-3; D perhaps matches TRBD2 (5 bases). V was clipped by 0 bases and J by 0 bases, with 11 bases between them. CDR3 length: 16 residues. Per the germline V gene, CDR1 is SGHRS and CDR2 is YFSETQ. The CDR3 bases are TGCGCCAGCAGCTTGGTAGGGAGTCGAAGCACAGATACGCAGTATTTT. Translating gives CASSLVGSRSTDTQYF.

This clonotype was found a few times. The chain joins TRBV29-1 to TRBJ1-1, with D uncertain. Trimming stripped 4 bases from V and 3 bases from J, with 6 bases between. The germline gives CDR1 SQVTM, CDR2 ANQGSEA. The length of the CDR3 is 11 residues. CDR3 protein: CSVGWDTEAFF. The CDR3 DNA reads TGCAGCGTTGGTTGGGACACTGAAGCTTTCTTT.

CDR3 region: CASSFLTSGDEQYF. CDR3 DNA: TGTGCCAGCAGCTTCCTGACTAGCGGGGACGAGCAGTACTTC. V usage is TRBV7-2 and J usage is TRBJ2-7; 11 bases line up with TRBD2. This CDR3 spans 14 amino acids. J gave up 5 bases and V 3 bases, and 3 bases lay outside the gene matches. Germline-derived CDR1 and CDR2 are SGHTA and FQGNSA.

At least ten counts were recorded for this clonotype. The chain employs TRBV20-1 and TRBJ2-5, with D tentatively TRBD2 (5 bases). V gave up 1 base and J gave up 4 bases, with 22 bases separating them. This CDR3 is built from 17 residues. Germline values: CDR1 DFQATT, CDR2 SNEGSKA (reference sequence). The CDR3 bases are TGCAGTGCTAGAGGCGCCGCACAAGAGGGTTTTATAGAGACCCAGTACTTC. Encoded protein: CSARGAAQEGFIETQYF.

The rearrangement links TRBV6-1 to TRBJ1-6; D call uncertain. The V gene lost 7 bases and the J gene lost 3 bases, with 10 bases spanning the gap. Per the germline V gene, CDR1 is MNHNS and CDR2 is SASEGT. CDR3 length: 14 amino acids. The CDR3: CASTSTGYNSPLHF. CDR3 DNA: TGTGCCAGCACCTCAACGGGCTATAATTCACCCCTCCACTTT.

Only a few counts were recorded for this clonotype. The chain links TRBV3-1 to TRBJ2-7; D call uncertain. The germline gives CDR1 LGHDT, CDR2 YNNKEL (reference sequence). The V and J ends lost 2 bases and 6 bases respectively, with 11 bases between them. This CDR3 contains 13 residues. The CDR3 DNA follows: TGTGCCAGCAGCCAATTAGGTTCTGGCGAGCAGTACTTC. Translated: CASSQLGSGEQYF.